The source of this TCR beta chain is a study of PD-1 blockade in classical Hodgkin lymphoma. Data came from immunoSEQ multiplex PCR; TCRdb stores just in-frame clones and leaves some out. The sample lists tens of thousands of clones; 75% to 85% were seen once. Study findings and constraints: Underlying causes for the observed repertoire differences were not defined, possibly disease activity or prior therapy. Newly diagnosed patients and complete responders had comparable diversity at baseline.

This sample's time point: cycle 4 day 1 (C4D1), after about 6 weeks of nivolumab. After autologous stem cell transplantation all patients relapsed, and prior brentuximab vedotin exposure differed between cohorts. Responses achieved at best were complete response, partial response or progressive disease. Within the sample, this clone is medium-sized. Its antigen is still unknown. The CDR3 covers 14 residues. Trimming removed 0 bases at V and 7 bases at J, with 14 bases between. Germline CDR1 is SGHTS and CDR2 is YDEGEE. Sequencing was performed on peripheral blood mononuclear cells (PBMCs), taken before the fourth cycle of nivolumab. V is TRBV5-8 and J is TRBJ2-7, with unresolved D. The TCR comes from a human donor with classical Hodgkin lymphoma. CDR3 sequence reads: CASSLVQYWGEQYF. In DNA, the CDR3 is TGTGCCAGCAGCTTGGTACAGTATTGGGGTGAGCAGTACTTC.